This is a list of T cell receptor beta chains from one sample in a study of blood T cells in healthy people across ages. Via MiXCR, TCRdb re-called the 5' RACE reads, giving one row per CDR3 protein. The sample lists hundreds of thousands of distinct CDR3 sequences; approximately 43% were seen once. The sample was blood. The receptor set was obtained from a woman between 55 and 75 years old in good health. Both conserved end residues are part of each CDR3. D genes are given only for firm matches. Not every row has a clone size; where given, it reads once, few, many or a size class.

j_gene: TRBJ2-5
v_gene: TRBV20-1
abundance: NA
d_gene: NA
CDR3nt: TGCAGTGCTAGAGAGCGGGACCAAGAGACCCAGTACTTC
CDR3aa: CSARERDQETQYF

j_gene: TRBJ2-5
v_gene: TRBV3-1
abundance: NA
d_gene: NA
CDR3nt: TGTGCCAGCAGCCAAGTGACTACTCCGAAGACCCAGTACTTC
CDR3aa: CASSQVTTPKTQYF

j_gene: TRBJ2-1
v_gene: TRBV10-3
abundance: many
d_gene: TRBD2
CDR3nt: TGTGCCATCAGTGATTCTAGCGGGAGGGCCGGGACGAATGAGCAGTTCTTC
CDR3aa: CAISDSSGRAGTNEQFF

j_gene: TRBJ1-2
v_gene: TRBV2
abundance: few
d_gene: NA
CDR3nt: TGTGCCAGCAGTAATGGTGGAAATAACTATGGCTACACCTTC
CDR3aa: CASSNGGNNYGYTF

j_gene: TRBJ2-1
v_gene: TRBV4-1
abundance: NA
d_gene: NA
CDR3nt: TGCGCCAGCAGCTCCGCGGGACAGTCCTACAATGAGCAGTTCTTC
CDR3aa: CASSSAGQSYNEQFF

j_gene: TRBJ1-1
v_gene: TRBV5-1
abundance: NA
d_gene: NA
CDR3nt: TGCGCCAGCAGCGTCTGGGGAGAACGGAACACTGAAGCTTTCTTT
CDR3aa: CASSVWGERNTEAFF

j_gene: TRBJ2-7
v_gene: TRBV20-1
abundance: few
d_gene: TRBD1
CDR3nt: TGCAGTGCTAGAGATCCCGGACAGGGAGACTACGAGCAGTACTTC
CDR3aa: CSARDPGQGDYEQYF

j_gene: TRBJ2-2
v_gene: TRBV9
abundance: many
d_gene: TRBD1
CDR3nt: TGTGCCAGCAGCCCGCCTCAGGGGACAGACACCGGGGAGCTGTTTTTT
CDR3aa: CASSPPQGTDTGELFF

j_gene: TRBJ1-4
v_gene: TRBV20-1
abundance: NA
d_gene: NA
CDR3nt: TGCAGTGCGCCTCGACAAGGAAATGAAAAACTGTTTTTT
CDR3aa: CSAPRQGNEKLFF

j_gene: TRBJ1-2
v_gene: TRBV12-3/TRBV12-4
abundance: many
d_gene: NA
CDR3nt: TGTGCCAGCAGTGGGGTGAACTATGGCTACACCTTC
CDR3aa: CASSGVNYGYTF

j_gene: TRBJ2-5
v_gene: TRBV28
abundance: NA
d_gene: TRBD1
CDR3nt: TGTGCCAGCAGTTTCCGGCGCGGACAGGGTAGGGAAGAGACCCAGTACTTC
CDR3aa: CASSFRRGQGREETQYF

j_gene: TRBJ2-5
v_gene: TRBV6-2/TRBV6-3
abundance: few
d_gene: TRBD1
CDR3nt: TGTGCCAGCAGTCGGACAGGGAAATCGGAGACCCAGTACTTC
CDR3aa: CASSRTGKSETQYF

j_gene: TRBJ2-5
v_gene: TRBV10-3
abundance: few
d_gene: NA
CDR3nt: TGTGCCATCAGTGAGTCGAATGGGGATGAGCAGTACTTC
CDR3aa: CAISESNGDEQYF

j_gene: TRBJ2-5
v_gene: TRBV7-8
abundance: few
d_gene: TRBD2
CDR3nt: TGTGCCAGCAGCTTAGTCTCGATAGCGGGGGGGCCAGAGACCCAGTACTTC
CDR3aa: CASSLVSIAGGPETQYF

j_gene: TRBJ2-5
v_gene: TRBV10-2
abundance: NA
d_gene: NA
CDR3nt: TGCGCCAGCAGCCCGACTAGGATGGAGACCCAGTACTTC
CDR3aa: CASSPTRMETQYF

j_gene: TRBJ2-5
v_gene: TRBV6-2/TRBV6-3
abundance: few
d_gene: TRBD2
CDR3nt: TGTGCCAGCAGTTACCCGAGGGAGGGATCCCAAGAGACCCAGTACTTC
CDR3aa: CASSYPREGSQETQYF

j_gene: TRBJ2-4
v_gene: TRBV18
abundance: few
d_gene: NA
CDR3nt: TGTGCCAGCTCACCACCTGGGGAAAACATTCAGTACTTC
CDR3aa: CASSPPGENIQYF

j_gene: TRBJ2-5
v_gene: TRBV20-1
abundance: NA
d_gene: TRBD1
CDR3nt: TGCAGTGCTAGACACGGACAGGGGGCGGAAGGGACCCAGTACTTC
CDR3aa: CSARHGQGAEGTQYF